The count of the clone carrying this T cell receptor beta chain is one. Assay used: immunoSEQ multiplex PCR; TCRdb lists only in-frame clones, some missing. The sample has 180,000 or so clones, more than 75% seen once. This specimen belongs to a study of blood T cell repertoires in COVID-19. Participant reports of clinical history set cohort assignment. Trimming took 5 bases from V and 9 from J, leaving 8 bases between them. The CDR3 is 11 amino acids. Per the germline V gene, CDR1 is SEHNR and CDR2 is FQNEAQ (reference sequence). Sequencing input: PBMCs or T cells enriched from blood (not recorded which). V gene TRBV7-9 combines with J gene TRBJ2-1; D not certain. The TCR originated in a woman in her thirties who had recovered from COVID-19. The DNA of the CDR3 is TGTGCCAGCAGCCACAAGTCTGAGCAGTTCTTC. Its translation is CASSHKSEQFF.